This TCR beta chain was captured by sequencing in a study of cytomegalovirus exposure and HLA in healthy donors. Study results and limitations: For presence/absence analyses, sequencing depth was assumed to be roughly uniform across donors. Reportedly, HLA-A and HLA-B alleles of most subjects were accurately predicted from TCR beta. Researchers left out some V segments, among them TRBV6-2 and TRBV6-3, as indistinguishable.

The CDR3 is made up of 15 amino acids. V was pared by 6 bases and J by 2 bases, with 11 bases between. In germline, CDR1 is SGHAT, CDR2 FQNNGV. In regard to this clone: Its antigen is as yet unknown.

Those who donated were healthy bone marrow donors. The PCR contained 60 Vbeta and 13 Jbeta primers. The method was immunoSEQ multiplex PCR; TCRdb's version includes in-frame clones alone and lacks a portion of them. Of 85,000 to 120,000 clones in the sample, 70% to 75% were seen once. This receptor was taken from a female donor in good health and CMV-seronegative. The chain has TRBV11-2 and TRBJ2-6; D not certain. Sample: PBMCs. CDR3 sequence reads: CASRQDLAGANVLTF. The CDR3 nucleotides are TGTGCCAGCAGGCAAGACCTAGCTGGGGCCAACGTCCTGACTTTC.